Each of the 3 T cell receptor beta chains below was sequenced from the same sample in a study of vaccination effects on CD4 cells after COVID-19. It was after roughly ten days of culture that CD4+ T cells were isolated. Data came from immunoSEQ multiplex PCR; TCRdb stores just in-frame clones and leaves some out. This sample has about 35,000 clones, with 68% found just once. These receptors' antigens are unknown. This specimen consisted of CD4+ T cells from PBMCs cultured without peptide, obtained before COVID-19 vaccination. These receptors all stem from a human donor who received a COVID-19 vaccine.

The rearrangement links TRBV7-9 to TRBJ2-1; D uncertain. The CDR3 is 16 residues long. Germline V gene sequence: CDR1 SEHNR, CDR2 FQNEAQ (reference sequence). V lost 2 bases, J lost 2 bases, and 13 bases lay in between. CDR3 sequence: CASSLKYTSPYNEQFF. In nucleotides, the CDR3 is TGTGCCAGCAGCTTAAAGTATACTTCCCCCTACAATGAGCAGTTCTTC.

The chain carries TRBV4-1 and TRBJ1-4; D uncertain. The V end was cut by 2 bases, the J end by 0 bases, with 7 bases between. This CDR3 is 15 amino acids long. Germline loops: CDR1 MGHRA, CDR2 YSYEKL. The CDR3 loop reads CASSQQRSTNEKLFF. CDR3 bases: TGCGCCAGCAGCCAACAGCGTTCAACTAATGAAAAACTGTTTTTT.

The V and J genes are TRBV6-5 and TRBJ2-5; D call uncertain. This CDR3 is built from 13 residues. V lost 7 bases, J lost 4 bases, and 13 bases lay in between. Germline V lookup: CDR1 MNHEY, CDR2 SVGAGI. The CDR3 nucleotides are TGTGCCAGCAAGACCCACGCCGGAGAGACCCAGTACTTC. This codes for CASKTHAGETQYF.